These 8 T cell receptor beta chains share one sample of origin, sequenced in a study of post-analysis software for immune sequencing data. Presence of unique molecular identifiers characterized the TCR beta cDNA libraries. MiXCR, run by TCRdb on the PCR reads, gives a single entry per CDR3 protein. The sample records around 400,000 distinct CDR3 sequences, less than 40% being singletons. General study findings and limits: Higher frequency in patients than in controls was seen for about 5 TRBV segments, with TRBV5-6, TRBV5-1 and TRBV20-1 among them.

No antigens are known for them. The sequenced material came from blood. The receptors stem from a girl aged 2 to 10 with multiple sclerosis.

This clonotype was recorded a few times. The rearrangement uses TRBV12-3 or TRBV12-4 and TRBJ2-1, with a tentative D call TRBD2 (7 bases). The CDR3 contains 17 residues. V lost 6 bases, J lost 6 bases, and 24 bases lay in between. The CDR3 DNA reads as TGTGCCAGCAGCCAATACCGGTGGGAGGGGGGGAGCAATGAGCAGTTCTTC. Its protein product is CASSQYRWEGGSNEQFF.

The chain joins TRBV28 to TRBJ2-1; D ambiguous. The germline V gene has CDR1 MDHEN and CDR2 SYDVKM. The CDR3 is 16 residues long. V was shortened by 2 bases and J by 3 bases, with 14 bases between the two germline ends. Here the CDR3 reads CASSLIRFYYYNEQFF. The CDR3 DNA reads as TGTGCCAGCAGTTTAATTAGATTCTACTACTACAATGAGCAGTTCTTC. Full variable domain (rest looked up from reference TRBV28 and TRBJ2-1): DVKVTQSSRYLVKRTGEKVFLECVQDMDHENMFWYRQDPGLGLRLIYFSYDVKMKEKGDIPEGYSVSREKKERFSLILESASTNQTSMYLCASSLIRFYYYNEQFFGPGTRLTVL.

The sample holds a few counts of this clonotype. The chain links TRBV7-3 to TRBJ2-1; 11 bases map to TRBD2. CDR3 length: 16 residues. Trimming removed 5 bases from V and 4 bases from J; junction bases left unmatched: 7. Germline assignment: CDR1 SGHTA and CDR2 FQGTGA. The CDR3 DNA is TGTGCCAGCAGCCCCTCTAGCGGGGGGACTTACAATGAGCAGTTCTTC. Translated: CASSPSSGGTYNEQFF.

This clonotype is labeled medium-sized. This sequence joins TRBV7-3 and TRBJ2-1, with TRBD2 identical over 9 bases. CDR1 is SGHTA and CDR2 is FQGTGA in the germline V gene. The CDR3 covers 15 residues. Trimming removed 4 bases from V and 9 bases from J; junction bases left unmatched: 10. CDR3 sequence (DNA): TGTGCCAGCAGCTCCGAACCTGGGACTAGCAGTGAGCAGTTCTTC. It translates to CASSSEPGTSSEQFF.

This clonotype showed up just a few times. The V gene is TRBV4-3, the J gene TRBJ2-3, with D possibly matching TRBD2 (5 bases). Trimming pared 2 bases from V and 4 bases from J, leaving 13 bases between. Germline lookup yields CDR1 LGHNA and CDR2 YSLEER. This CDR3 spans 15 amino acids. CDR3: CASSQYLAAADTQYF. CDR3 DNA: TGCGCCAGCAGCCAATATCTAGCCGCGGCAGATACGCAGTATTTT.

This clonotype was counted only a few times. V and J are TRBV5-1 and TRBJ2-5; the D is unclear. This CDR3 contains 14 residues. Trimming shortened V by 0 bases and J by 5 bases, and 11 bases separated the two germline ends. Germline V gives CDR1 SGHRS, CDR2 YFSETQ. This chain's CDR3 is CASSLDRIMETQYF. In DNA form, the CDR3 reads TGCGCCAGCAGCTTGGACCGCATCATGGAGACCCAGTACTTC.

A few counts support this clonotype. The chain links TRBV20-1 to TRBJ2-7; TRBD2 agrees at 7 bases. The CDR3 length is 15 residues. CDR1 DFQATT and CDR2 SNEGSKA come from the germline V gene (reference sequence). With V trimmed by 0 bases and J by 3 bases, 8 bases remained unmatched. The CDR3 nucleotides read TGCAGTGCTAGAGATGTGCGGGAGAGTGGCTACGAGCAGTACTTC. Its protein product is CSARDVRESGYEQYF.

In its sample, this clonotype was seen a few times. This chain connects TRBV5-1 to TRBJ2-4; possible D gene TRBD1, 6 bases. The germline gives CDR1 SGHRS, CDR2 YFSETQ. Trimming took off 0 bases at V and 4 bases at J, with 11 bases between the two ends. The CDR3 runs to 15 residues. CDR3 in amino acids: CASSLERGQKNIQYF. The CDR3 DNA is TGCGCCAGCAGCTTGGAACGAGGACAGAAAAACATTCAGTACTTC.